This T cell receptor beta chain was sequenced in a study of persistence of HIV-infected CD4 T cells. Background on the study: Donors were ART-treated; their CMV- and Gag-responding CD4+ T cells were isolated. Blood samples, up to 180 mL, came from multiple time points, except two leukapheresis donors sampled once. General study findings and limits: Antigen-responding cells were enriched for degenerate expanded CDR3beta sequences.

Stimulation used 10 ug/mL lysate from CMV-infected fibroblasts. CD40L-negative CD69-negative CD45RO-high memory CD4+ T cells were sorted as populations depleted of antigen-responding cells. Suppressive ART was started during chronic HIV-1 infection in these adults. This was the immunoSEQ version 4 assay in survey mode. Using immunoSEQ multiplex PCR, the repertoire was profiled, and TCRdb retains in-frame clones only, with some absent. The table shows some 48,000 clones, with around 72% occurring only once. This clone showed up just once. Its antigen is still unknown. Germline V lookup: CDR1 SEHNR, CDR2 FQNEAQ (reference sequence). This CDR3 has 13 amino acids. J lost 6 bases, V lost 5 bases, and 2 bases had no gene match.

The source of this sequence is an adult man with HIV who was CMV-seropositive. V and J are TRBV7-9 and TRBJ2-2; 8 bases align to TRBD1. The sample here was CD4+ T cells sorted from PBMCs after approximately 19-hour stimulation, taken from a patient who received antiretroviral therapy. DNA for the CDR3: TGTGCCAGCAGCCTCAGGGGGCCCGGGGAGCTGTTTTTT. Translating gives CASSLRGPGELFF.